This entry lists 27 T cell receptor beta chains sequenced from one sample in a study of T cells in tuberculosis (dated by TCRdb to the late 2010s). To prepare the library, the immunoSEQ multiplex PCR assay was applied. This immuneACCESS table, as held by TCRdb, lists in-frame sequences with V and J called but not all clones. Of the missing ones, under half trace to an unresolved V gene in checked studies; the others have no known cause. The sample profile shows tens of thousands of clones; nearly 97% of them were found once. The ten largest clones capture approximately 8.8% of the sample. The sample comprised PBMCs. The receptors shown here come from a donor aged 10-35 years with latent tuberculosis or without tuberculosis infection.

CDR3 sequence: CASSLLDNEQFF. The CDR3 DNA sequence: TGTGCCAGCAGCTTACTAGACAATGAGCAGTTCTTC. The chain joins TRBV11-3 to TRBJ2-1; D remains ambiguous. The CDR3 loop spans 12 amino acids. Germline CDR1 reads SGHNT; CDR2 reads YENEEA. V lost 2 bases, J lost 5 bases, and 4 bases lay in between.

The V call is TRBV10-3, the J call TRBJ1-4, with a possible D match to TRBD1 (5 bases). Trimming cost V 0 bases and J 4 bases, with 6 bases left between them. Germline CDR1 and CDR2: ENHRY and SYGVKD. This CDR3 region has 14 residues. CDR3 loop: CAISESGGNEKLFF. CDR3 sequence (DNA): TGTGCCATCAGTGAGTCGGGGGGTAATGAAAAACTGTTTTTT.

J is TRBJ1-2 and V is TRBV27; D uncertain. V lost 2 bases and J 2 bases, leaving 9 bases between the germline ends. Germline V gene sequence: CDR1 MNHEY, CDR2 SMNVEV (reference sequence). The CDR3 loop spans 14 amino acids. CDR3 DNA sequence: TGTGCCAGCAGTTTAGAGAACGGGAACTATGGCTACACCTTC. The encoded protein is CASSLENGNYGYTF.

CDR3 protein: CASSETPGLATYNEQFF. The CDR3, as DNA: TGTGCCAGCAGTGAAACCCCGGGACTAGCCACCTACAATGAGCAGTTCTTC. The J gene is TRBJ2-1, the V gene TRBV2, with 9 bases lining up with TRBD2. The CDR3 is 17 amino acids. Germline V gene sequence: CDR1 SNHLY, CDR2 FYNNEI. J was trimmed by 2 bases and V by 2 bases; bases with no gene match: 7.

The chain uses TRBV29-1 and TRBJ1-4; 9 nucleotides match TRBD1. Unmatched junction bases numbered 5, after V lost 5 bases and J lost 7 bases. This CDR3 region has 13 residues. Germline CDR1 reads SQVTM; CDR2 reads ANQGSEA. The CDR3 DNA reads TGCAGCGTTTCCGGGACAGGGTTTGAAAAACTGTTTTTT. Translated, it gives CSVSGTGFEKLFF. The full variable domain, its missing parts supplied by reference TRBV29-1 and TRBJ1-4, is SAVISQKPSRDICQRGTSLTIQCQVDSQVTMMFWYRQQPGQSLTLIATANQGSEATYESGFVIDKFPISRPNLTFSTLTVSNMSPEDSSIYLCSVSGTGFEKLFFGSGTQLSVL.

This chain connects TRBV7-3 to TRBJ2-5, with TRBD2 matching 9 bases. Germline V gene sequence: CDR1 SGHTA, CDR2 FQGTGA. This CDR3 contains 14 residues. V lost 2 bases, J lost 4 bases, and 2 bases stayed unmatched. CDR3 coding DNA: TGTGCCAGCAGCTTAGCGGGGGGGCGAGAGACCCAGTACTTC. It codes for CASSLAGGRETQYF.

The chain links TRBV29-1 to TRBJ1-2; D not certain. CDR3 length equals 12 residues. V was trimmed by 5 bases and J by 3 bases, leaving 10 bases between them. CDR1 is SQVTM and CDR2 is ANQGSEA in the germline V gene. In DNA form, the CDR3 reads TGCAGCGTTTTTTTGGCAGACTATGGCTACACCTTC. It specifies CSVFLADYGYTF.

This sequence joins TRBV5-1 and TRBJ2-5; no clear D gene. The CDR3 is made up of 11 amino acids. CDR1 SGHRS and CDR2 YFSETQ come from the germline V gene. Trimming stripped 4 bases from V and 2 bases from J, with 3 bases between. DNA for the CDR3: TGCGCCAGCAGCATACAAGAGACCCAGTACTTC. Amino acids: CASSIQETQYF.

The J gene is TRBJ2-2, the V gene TRBV19; D unresolved. The germline gives CDR1 LNHDA, CDR2 SQIVND (reference sequence). V was trimmed by 1 base and J by 0 bases, leaving 6 bases between them. This CDR3 spans 15 amino acids. The CDR3 sequence: CASSIGAANTGELFF. CDR3 coding DNA: TGTGCCAGTAGTATAGGTGCAGCGAACACCGGGGAGCTGTTTTTT.

This clone was picked up one time. V usage is TRBV5-4 and J usage is TRBJ2-3; the match to TRBD2 covers 8 bases. This CDR3 is built from 13 residues. V trimming: 8 bases; J trimming: 2 bases; junction bases outside the gene matches: 4. Per germline, CDR1 SGHNT and CDR2 YYREEE (reference sequence). The CDR3 DNA reads as TGTGCCAGTGAGCGGGAGAACACAGATACGCAGTATTTT. It specifies CASERENTDTQYF.

The V gene is TRBV27, the J gene TRBJ1-2, with 8 bases fitting TRBD1. Germline-derived CDR1 and CDR2 are MNHEY and SMNVEV (reference sequence). The V and J ends lost 5 bases and 8 bases, in that order; junction bases with no gene match: 4. There are 12 residues in the CDR3. CDR3 coding DNA: TGTGCCAGCAGTCAGGGGGCGGGAGGCTACACCTTC. It encodes CASSQGAGGYTF.

The chain combines TRBV19 with TRBJ1-2; 7 bases align to TRBD1. V shed 4 bases, J shed 8 bases, and the junction held 10 bases outside the gene matches. CDR1 is LNHDA and CDR2 is SQIVND in the germline V gene (reference sequence). The CDR3 contains 14 residues. In DNA form, the CDR3 reads TGTGCCAGTAGTAACGAGGGGACAGTGGGGGGCTACACCTTC. Its translation is CASSNEGTVGGYTF.

Details on this clone: The conserved final phenylalanine or tryptophan is absent from the CDR3, which likely points to a read error. It is unclear where the CDR3 begins or ends on the DNA, so no DNA is shown, and the CDR3 is as TCRdb lists it. The V and J genes are TRBV2 and TRBJ1-2; the listed D gene, TRBD1, was not tested against the DNA. The CDR3 totals 13 residues, both ends included. Per the germline V gene, CDR1 is SNHLY and CDR2 is FYNNEI. The CDR3 protein is CAGSEYRGVPDVL.

The V and J genes are TRBV10-2 and TRBJ1-4, with D possibly matching TRBD1 (5 bases). CDR1 and CDR2 (germline): WSHSY, SAAADI. V was shortened by 5 bases and J by 3 bases, with 22 bases between the two germline ends. The CDR3 spans 18 residues. The CDR3 loop is CASSRGNDWRDSNEKLFF. In nucleotides, the CDR3 is TGCGCCAGCAGTCGGGGCAACGATTGGCGGGATTCTAATGAAAAACTGTTTTTT.

The gene calls are TRBV11-2 and TRBJ1-2; TRBD1 aligns across 7 bases. CDR1 SGHAT and CDR2 FQNNGV come from the germline V gene. Trimming removed 1 base from V and 6 bases from J; junction bases left unmatched: 8. This CDR3 is 15 amino acids long. The CDR3 nucleotides read TGTGCCAGCAGCTTAGCCCTGGGACAGCCCGATGGCTACACCTTC. This codes for CASSLALGQPDGYTF.

This clone showed up just once. The rearrangement joins TRBV18 to TRBJ1-2; 10 bases match TRBD1. The junction had 8 bases not matched to a gene; V was cut back by 8 bases and J by 8 bases. CDR1 and CDR2 from the germline V gene are KGHSH and LQKENI. This CDR3 has 13 residues. CDR3 region: CASAGQGSGGYTF. The CDR3 bases are TGTGCCAGCGCGGGACAGGGGAGTGGAGGCTACACCTTC.

The chain recombines TRBV19 with TRBJ1-1, with unresolved D. From germline, CDR1 is LNHDA and CDR2 SQIVND (reference sequence). The CDR3 has 11 amino acids. This chain's CDR3 is CATGPGTEAFF. The CDR3 bases are TGTGCAACCGGCCCCGGGACTGAAGCTTTCTTT.

This chain connects TRBV7-3 to TRBJ1-6, with 7 positions matching TRBD1. Germline V gives CDR1 SGHTA, CDR2 FQGTGA. This CDR3 has 14 residues. The J segment lost 8 bases and the V segment lost 6 bases, leaving 7 bases of the junction unmatched. The CDR3 reads CASSSGGGHSPLHF. CDR3 DNA sequence: TGTGCCAGCAGTTCAGGGGGTGGACATTCACCCCTCCACTTT. The full variable domain, its missing parts supplied by reference TRBV7-3 and TRBJ1-6, is GAGVSQTPSNKVTEKGKYVELRCDPISGHTALYWYRQSLGQGPEFLIYFQGTGAADDSGLPNDRFFAVRPEGSVSTLKIQRTERGDSAVYLCASSSGGGHSPLHFGNGTRLTVT.

The V call is TRBV6-1, the J call TRBJ1-1; D not resolved. The CDR3 consists of 13 residues. Looked up from germline, CDR1 is MNHNS and CDR2 is SASEGT. Trimming removed 3 bases from V and 0 bases from J, with 5 bases in between. CDR3 protein: CASSDQVNTEAFF. The CDR3, as DNA: TGTGCCAGCAGTGACCAGGTGAACACTGAAGCTTTCTTT.

This chain links TRBV14 with TRBJ2-5, with a possible D match to TRBD1 (5 bases). CDR3 length: 18 amino acids. The V and J ends lost 2 bases and 2 bases respectively, with 21 bases between them. Germline CDR1 reads SGHDN; CDR2 reads FVKESK. The CDR3 loop is CASSQRPATRAAQETQYF. The CDR3 DNA reads as TGTGCCAGCAGCCAAAGGCCAGCCACCAGGGCGGCGCAAGAGACCCAGTACTTC.

The gene calls are TRBV15 and TRBJ1-5; the match to TRBD1 covers 7 bases. The CDR3 loop spans 15 amino acids. In germline, CDR1 is LNHNV, CDR2 YYDKDF (reference sequence). V was clipped by 6 bases and J by 3 bases; unmatched bases: 8. Here the CDR3 DNA reads TGTGCCACCAGGAGGGGGCCAGGGGTCAATCAGCCCCAGCATTTT. It specifies CATRRGPGVNQPQHF.

V gene TRBV6-5 combines with J gene TRBJ2-7; D perhaps matches TRBD1 (6 bases). Trimming shortened V by 5 bases and J by 2 bases, and 13 bases separated the two germline ends. Germline CDR1 MNHEY, CDR2 SVGAGI. The CDR3 has 14 residues. CDR3 protein: CASSSPDSPYEQYF. CDR3 DNA sequence: TGTGCCAGCAGTAGTCCGGACAGCCCCTACGAGCAGTACTTC.

The V gene is TRBV10-2, the J gene TRBJ1-5, with TRBD1 matching 7 bases. The CDR3 length is 18 residues. V shed 0 bases, J shed 2 bases, and the junction held 10 bases outside the gene matches. The germline V gene encodes CDR1 WSHSY and CDR2 SAAADI. The DNA for the CDR3 is TGCGCCAGCAGTGAGTCGATCCTCTGGACAGGAGGCAATCAGCCCCAGCATTTT. It translates to CASSESILWTGGNQPQHF.

The chain employs TRBV6-6 and TRBJ2-1; D remains ambiguous. CDR3 size: 16 residues. Germline V gene data show CDR1 as MNHNY and CDR2 as SVGAGI (reference sequence). V dropped 0 bases and J dropped 6 bases, with 15 bases sitting between them. The CDR3 DNA sequence: TGTGCCAGCAGTTACTCGAAAAATGGTGCAGTCAATGAGCAGTTCTTC. Its translation is CASSYSKNGAVNEQFF.

This rearrangement joins TRBV5-4 to TRBJ2-5; 7 nucleotides agree with TRBD1. The germline V gene encodes CDR1 SGHNT and CDR2 YYREEE (reference sequence). CDR3 length equals 14 residues. With V trimmed by 5 bases and J by 2 bases, 6 bases remained unmatched. CDR3 bases: TGTGCCAGCAGTAGAGGGGGCACACAAGAGACCCAGTACTTC. It yields the protein CASSRGGTQETQYF.

The J gene is TRBJ2-1, the V gene TRBV4-2; the match to TRBD2 covers 9 bases. The ends lost 0 bases at V and 4 bases at J; junction bases unmatched: 4. The CDR3 loop spans 16 amino acids. Germline V CDR1 and CDR2: LGHNA, YNFKEQ. The CDR3 DNA is TGTGCCAGCAGCCAAGATCCTAGCGGGGCTTACAATGAGCAGTTCTTC. As protein: CASSQDPSGAYNEQFF.

This chain connects TRBV9 to TRBJ1-2; no firm D call. V shed 7 bases and J shed 2 bases, with 3 bases lying between them. Germline CDR1 is SGDLS and CDR2 is YYNGEE. The CDR3 contains 10 residues. The CDR3 region is CASGNYGYTF. CDR3 nucleotides: TGTGCCAGCGGCAACTATGGCTACACCTTC.